This paragraph covers one T cell receptor beta chain sequence. Its antigen is still unknown. The V end was cut by 3 bases, the J end by 5 bases, with 11 bases between. The CDR3 runs 14 residues. Germline V gene sequence: CDR1 KGHDR, CDR2 SFDVKD. These data come from a study of vaccination effects on CD4 cells after COVID-19. Study results and limitations: Marked contraction was observed in infection-induced and vaccine-induced clones late after vaccination.

Only in-frame clones appear in the TCRdb table, and some are missing; sequencing was by immunoSEQ multiplex PCR. The repertoire holds 70,000 or so clones, with approximately 71% as singletons. Cultured cells yielded isolated CD4+ T cells after roughly 11 days. The sequence was obtained from a human donor who received a COVID-19 vaccine. V and J are TRBV24-1 and TRBJ2-3, with D maybe TRBD1 (5 bases). The sample in question was CD4+ T cells from PBMCs cultured without peptide, obtained before COVID-19 vaccination. This CDR3 reads CATSDPAREDTQYF. The DNA for the CDR3 is TGTGCCACCAGTGATCCCGCCAGGGAAGATACGCAGTATTTT.